Presented here are 20 T cell receptor beta chains from one specimen sequenced in a study of beta chain features in type 1 diabetes. Expressed TCRB transcripts got sequenced, as all isolated RNA was reverse transcribed. TCRdb's table, derived via immunoSEQ multiplex PCR, lists solely in-frame clones and lacks some. Among 620,000 or so clones listed, 15% to 19% were seen once. The sequenced material came from naive CD4+ T cells from blood. The receptors come from a man between 18 and 35 years old in good health.

The chain has TRBV7-3 and TRBJ2-1; the D gene is possibly TRBD1 (6 bases). V lost 2 bases to trimming and J lost 9 bases, with 14 bases between them. This CDR3 is 14 amino acids long. Germline assignment: CDR1 SGHTA and CDR2 FQGTGA. The CDR3 coding sequence is TGTGCCAGCAGCTTATCCGCACAGGGCATTGAGCAGTTCTTC. Translation gives CASSLSAQGIEQFF. Combining the CDR3 with reference TRBV7-3 and TRBJ2-1 gives the whole variable domain GAGVSQTPSNKVTEKGKYVELRCDPISGHTALYWYRQSLGQGPEFLIYFQGTGAADDSGLPNDRFFAVRPEGSVSTLKIQRTERGDSAVYLCASSLSAQGIEQFFGPGTRLTVL.

The chain carries TRBV6-1 and TRBJ2-7; 8 positions match TRBD1. The V gene end was trimmed by 6 bases and the J gene end by 6 bases; junction bases not matched to a gene: 7. Germline V CDR1 and CDR2: MNHNS, SASEGT. The CDR3 is 13 amino acids. CDR3 nucleotides: TGTGCCAGCAGAAGGACAGGGACGACCGAGCAGTACTTC. This codes for CASRRTGTTEQYF.

The chain is built from TRBV5-1 and TRBJ2-6, with D unclear. The CDR3 runs 14 residues. Per germline, CDR1 SGHRS and CDR2 YFSETQ. V lost 0 bases and J 3 bases, leaving 4 bases between the germline ends. The CDR3 nucleotides read TGCGCCAGCAGCTTGGGTGGTGGGGCCAACGTCCTGACTTTC. Translated: CASSLGGGANVLTF.

V and J are TRBV7-9 and TRBJ1-1, with D hard to call. CDR1 is SEHNR and CDR2 is FQNEAQ in the germline V gene (reference sequence). This CDR3 region has 13 residues. V lost 1 base, J lost 4 bases, and 7 bases lay in between. CDR3 bases: TGTGCCAGCAGCTTAGGAGGCCGCACTGAAGCTTTCTTT. Residues: CASSLGGRTEAFF. Drawing the rest from reference TRBV7-9 and TRBJ1-1, the complete variable domain is DTGVSQNPRHKITKRGQNVTFRCDPISEHNRLYWYRQTLGQGPEFLTYFQNEAQLEKSRLLSDRFSAERPKGSFSTLEIQRTEQGDSAMYLCASSLGGRTEAFFGQGTRLTVV.

This clone was picked up a small number of times. The chain is built from TRBV21-1 and TRBJ2-2; the table's TRBD2 call for D was not verified on the DNA. TRBV21-1 is designated a pseudogene. This CDR3 has 18 residues. CDR3 nucleotides: TGTGCCAGCAGCGGGGGAATGAGGCGGGGCCGAGGCACCGGGGAGCTGTTTTTT. It codes for CASSGGMRRGRGTGELFF.

The chain recombines TRBV29-1 with TRBJ1-5; 9 nucleotides agree with TRBD1. Per germline, CDR1 SQVTM and CDR2 ANQGSEA. This CDR3 region has 15 residues. V dropped 4 bases and J dropped 5; count of bases not matched to a gene: 9. CDR3 DNA: TGCAGCGTTGGAGGGACAGGGTCGGGAGATCAGCCCCAGCATTTT. It specifies CSVGGTGSGDQPQHF.

This clone was observed a few times. Other DNA sequences in this sample translate to the same CDR3. The rearrangement joins TRBV28 to TRBJ1-5; D remains unclear. CDR3 size: 13 residues. Germline loops: CDR1 MDHEN, CDR2 SYDVKM. With 6 bases removed from V and 0 bases from J, the gap between germline ends came to 6 bases. The CDR3 protein is CASSRYSNQPQHF. In DNA form, the CDR3 reads TGTGCCAGCAGCCGCTATAGCAATCAGCCCCAGCATTTT.

The V and J genes are TRBV13 and TRBJ2-7; possibly TRBD1 or TRBD2 for D (5 bases each). The CDR3 totals 12 residues. V was shortened by 4 bases and J by 6 bases, with 10 bases between the two germline ends. Germline V lookup: CDR1 PRHDT, CDR2 FYEKMQ (reference sequence). The DNA of the CDR3 is TGTGCCAGCAGCTGGGGACGCTCCGAGCAGTACTTC. This gives the protein CASSWGRSEQYF.

This chain connects TRBV7-7 to TRBJ2-2, with unresolved D. This CDR3 contains 14 residues. Germline lookup yields CDR1 SSHAT and CDR2 FNYEAQ (reference sequence). V was clipped by 3 bases and J by 2 bases, with 7 bases between them. For the CDR3, the DNA is TGTGCCAGCAGCTTCCGGGCAAACACCGGGGAGCTGTTTTTT. Amino acids: CASSFRANTGELFF.

This clone appeared a few times. This chain uses TRBV25-1 with TRBJ1-5, with a possible D match to TRBD1 (6 bases). This CDR3 comprises 12 residues. V lost 8 bases to trimming and J lost 4 bases, with 9 bases between them. CDR1 and CDR2 from the germline V gene are MGHDK and SYGVNS. The chain's CDR3 is CASGDNNQPQHF. DNA for the CDR3: TGTGCCAGCGGGGACAATAATCAGCCCCAGCATTTT.

The genes are TRBV15 and TRBJ2-1; the D is unclear. Between the trimmed V and J ends, which lost 1 base and 1 base, there was a span of 11 bases. This CDR3 has 16 residues. Germline V gives CDR1 LNHNV, CDR2 YYDKDF (reference sequence). The CDR3 loop reads CATSRGNRISYNEQFF. The DNA of the CDR3 is TGTGCCACCAGCAGAGGCAACCGAATATCCTACAATGAGCAGTTCTTC.

V is TRBV9 and J is TRBJ2-3; 14 nucleotides line up with TRBD2. The germline CDR1 and CDR2 sequences are SGDLS and YYNGEE. The CDR3 is 17 residues long. V gave up 4 bases and J gave up 2 bases; unmatched junction bases: 6. The CDR3 spells CASSHGLAGGLTDTQYF. CDR3 nucleotides: TGTGCCAGCAGCCACGGACTAGCGGGGGGCCTCACAGATACGCAGTATTTT.

This clone was observed a few times. This chain uses TRBV27 with TRBJ1-4; no firm D call. The CDR3 loop spans 14 amino acids. Germline V lookup: CDR1 MNHEY, CDR2 SMNVEV (reference sequence). The V and J ends lost 5 bases and 3 bases respectively, with 10 bases between them. DNA of the CDR3: TGTGCCAGCAGTCGGGGATCGGCTAATGAAAAACTGTTTTTT. As protein: CASSRGSANEKLFF.

The chain recombines TRBV5-1 with TRBJ2-3; D unclear. The V gene lost 1 base and the J gene lost 0 bases, with 9 bases spanning the gap. CDR1 and CDR2 from the germline V gene are SGHRS and YFSETQ. The CDR3 runs 15 residues. The CDR3 spells CASSLSPTSTDTQYF. The DNA for the CDR3 is TGCGCCAGCAGCTTGTCCCCTACTAGCACAGATACGCAGTATTTT.

The chain employs TRBV9 and TRBJ2-7; a weak D match, TRBD2 (6 bases). This CDR3 is built from 15 residues. Germline CDR1 reads SGDLS; CDR2 reads YYNGEE. V gave up 2 bases and J gave up 3 bases, with 15 bases separating them. In DNA form, the CDR3 reads TGTGCCAGCAGCGTTGGGGGACTGCCTTTCTACGAGCAGTACTTC. Its translation: CASSVGGLPFYEQYF. Combining the CDR3 with reference TRBV9 and TRBJ2-7 gives the whole variable domain DSGVTQTPKHLITATGQRVTLRCSPRSGDLSVYWYQQSLDQGLQFLIQYYNGEERAKGNILERFSAQQFPDLHSELNLSSLELGDSALYFCASSVGGLPFYEQYFGPGTRLTVT.

The chain uses TRBV11-2 and TRBJ2-5, with D unresolved. CDR1 SGHAT and CDR2 FQNNGV come from the germline V gene. The CDR3 totals 13 residues. The ends were cut back, 5 bases at V and 2 bases at J, with 9 bases in the middle. For the CDR3, the DNA is TGTGCCAGCAGCCGGGCCGAACAAGAGACCCAGTACTTC. It specifies CASSRAEQETQYF.

This clone turned up a few times. At one of its ends the junction is not consistent with the germline gene, which may arise from a read error. The V call is TRBV6-6, the J call TRBJ2-1, with D tentatively TRBD1 (5 bases). The CDR3 consists of 10 residues. Germline CDR1 is MNHNY and CDR2 is SVGAGI (reference sequence). DNA for the CDR3: TGTGCCAGCAGTTACACGACAGTGATCTTC. Translating it yields CASSYTTVIF.

The gene calls are TRBV5-6 and TRBJ2-7; D may be TRBD1 (5 bases). There are 14 residues in the CDR3. Germline CDR1 SGHDT, CDR2 YYEEEE. V was cut by 4 bases and J by 4 bases, with 15 bases left in between. Here the CDR3 DNA reads TGTGCCAGCAGCCGGCCAGGGCATGGGTACGAGCAGTACTTC. This gives the protein CASSRPGHGYEQYF.

The sample holds a few counts of this clone. The chain has TRBV20-1 and TRBJ1-4, with a possible D match to TRBD1 (5 bases). CDR3 size: 11 residues. Germline assignment: CDR1 DFQATT and CDR2 SNEGSKA (reference sequence). V was clipped by 3 bases and J by 10 bases, with 9 bases between them. For the CDR3, the DNA is TGCAGTGCTAGGGGGCTGGGAAAACTGTTTTTT. Translation: CSARGLGKLFF.

The V call is TRBV9, the J call TRBJ1-2, with TRBD1 identical over 7 bases. J was trimmed by 4 bases and V by 3 bases; bases with no gene match: 6. The CDR3 loop spans 14 amino acids. Per the germline V gene, CDR1 is SGDLS and CDR2 is YYNGEE. The CDR3 region is CASSAHRGLYGYTF. The CDR3 DNA follows: TGTGCCAGCAGCGCCCACAGGGGACTCTATGGCTACACCTTC.